The sequence of this TCR beta chain was determined in a study of cytomegalovirus exposure and HLA in healthy donors. The V and J ends lost 5 bases and 4 bases, in that order; junction bases with no gene match: 5. This CDR3 region has 15 residues. Germline CDR1 SGDLS, CDR2 YYNGEE. The PCR used 60 Vbeta and 13 Jbeta primers. Using immunoSEQ multiplex PCR, the repertoire was profiled, and TCRdb retains in-frame clones only, with some absent. The sample lists some 150,000 clones, approximately 75% occurring once. Material for sequencing was PBMCs. The sequence was obtained from a middle-aged man in good health and CMV-seropositive. The rearrangement joins TRBV9 to TRBJ2-1; 11 nucleotides line up with TRBD2. The CDR3 nucleotides are TGTGCCAGCAGTCAGACTAGCGGGACGTACAATGAGCAGTTCTTC. The encoded protein is CASSQTSGTYNEQFF.